This TCR beta chain was captured in a study of T cell responses to AZD1222 COVID-19 vaccine. Notes on the study in general: Along spike, vaccine-associated CD4 TCRs were found throughout, with dominance at 160-218 and 743-854. Clonal diversity was possibly underestimated; the donors were predominantly white British and more often female.

In the case of this clone: Its antigen is still unknown.

From germline, CDR1 is LGHNA and CDR2 YSLEER. The V end lost 3 bases, the J end lost 0 bases, and 8 bases lay between the germline ends. This CDR3 region has 15 residues. The table came from immunoSEQ multiplex PCR; TCRdb's copy has only in-frame clones and leaves some out. The data show 100,000 to 150,000 clones, approximately 80% seen once. This receptor was taken from an adult who received the AZD1222 COVID-19 vaccine. The V and J genes are TRBV4-3 and TRBJ2-2; possible D gene TRBD2, 5 bases. Sequences were derived from peripheral blood, sampled 28 days after the second AZD1222 dose. The CDR3 nucleotides read TGCGCCAGCAGCCAGGACTCGTCGAACACCGGGGAGCTGTTTTTT. Translating gives CASSQDSSNTGELFF.